This T cell receptor (beta chain) derives from a study of blood T cell repertoires in COVID-19. The V gene's germline CDR1 is WSHSY and CDR2 SAAADI. After removal of 1 base from V and 4 bases from J, the junction contained 9 bases not matched to a gene. The CDR3 is 17 amino acids. Repertoires were generated with immunoSEQ multiplex PCR, while TCRdb's copy carries only in-frame clones and drops some. The sample records about 130,000 clones, roughly 90% being singletons. This receptor was identified in a man aged 50 to 60 with active COVID-19. This chain links TRBV10-2 with TRBJ2-3; TRBD1 matches at 9 bases. The sequenced sample consisted of peripheral blood. CDR3 region: CASSEFEPGQGADTQYF. The CDR3 nucleotides are TGCGCCAGCAGTGAGTTCGAACCGGGACAGGGCGCAGATACGCAGTATTTT.